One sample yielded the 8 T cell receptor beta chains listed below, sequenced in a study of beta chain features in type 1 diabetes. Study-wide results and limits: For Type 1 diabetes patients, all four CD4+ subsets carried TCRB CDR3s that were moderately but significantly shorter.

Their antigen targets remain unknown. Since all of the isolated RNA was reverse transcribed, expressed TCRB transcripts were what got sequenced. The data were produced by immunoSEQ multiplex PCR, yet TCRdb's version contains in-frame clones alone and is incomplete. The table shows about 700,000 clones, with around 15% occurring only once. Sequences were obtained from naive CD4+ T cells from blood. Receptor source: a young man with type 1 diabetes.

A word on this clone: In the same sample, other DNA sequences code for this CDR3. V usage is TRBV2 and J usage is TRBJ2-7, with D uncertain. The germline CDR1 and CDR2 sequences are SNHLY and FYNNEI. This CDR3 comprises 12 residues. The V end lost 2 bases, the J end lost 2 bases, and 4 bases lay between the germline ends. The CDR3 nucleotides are TGTGCCAGCAGTGAATTAGCCTACGAGCAGTACTTC. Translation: CASSELAYEQYF. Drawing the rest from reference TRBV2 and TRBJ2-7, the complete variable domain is EPEVTQTPSHQVTQMGQEVILRCVPISNHLYFYWYRQILGQKVEFLVSFYNNEISEKSEIFDDQFSVERPDGSNFTLKIRSTKLEDSAMYFCASSELAYEQYFGPGTRLTVT.

The CDR3 DNA reads as TGCGCCAGCAGCTCCGGACAGGGCACCTATGGCTACACCTTC. As protein: CASSSGQGTYGYTF. The chain combines TRBV5-1 with TRBJ1-2; 8 nucleotides agree with TRBD1. This CDR3 comprises 14 residues. V dropped 3 bases and J dropped 4; count of bases not matched to a gene: 5. CDR1 is SGHRS and CDR2 is YFSETQ in the germline V gene.

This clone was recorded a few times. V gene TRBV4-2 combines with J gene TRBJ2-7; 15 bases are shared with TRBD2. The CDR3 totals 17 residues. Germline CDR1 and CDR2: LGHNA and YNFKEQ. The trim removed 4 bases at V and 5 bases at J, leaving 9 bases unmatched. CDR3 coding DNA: TGTGCCAGCAGCCCGGGACTAGCGGGGGGACCGGGGAACGAGCAGTACTTC. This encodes CASSPGLAGGPGNEQYF.

The CDR3 DNA sequence: TGTGCCAGCAGCTTAAATCCCGACAGGAACACTGAAGCTTTCTTT. Amino acid sequence: CASSLNPDRNTEAFF. The chain employs TRBV13 and TRBJ1-1, with D possibly being TRBD1 (5 bases). The ends were cut back, 2 bases at V and 1 base at J, with 11 bases in the middle. Looked up from germline, CDR1 is PRHDT and CDR2 is FYEKMQ (reference sequence). This CDR3 has 15 residues.

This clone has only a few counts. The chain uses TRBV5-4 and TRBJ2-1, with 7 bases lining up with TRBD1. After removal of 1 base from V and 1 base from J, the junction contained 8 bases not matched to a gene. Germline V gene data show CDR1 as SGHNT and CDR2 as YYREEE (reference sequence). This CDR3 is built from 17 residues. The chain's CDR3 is CASSLNAGTVSYNEQFF. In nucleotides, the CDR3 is TGTGCCAGCAGCTTGAATGCTGGGACAGTATCCTACAATGAGCAGTTCTTC.

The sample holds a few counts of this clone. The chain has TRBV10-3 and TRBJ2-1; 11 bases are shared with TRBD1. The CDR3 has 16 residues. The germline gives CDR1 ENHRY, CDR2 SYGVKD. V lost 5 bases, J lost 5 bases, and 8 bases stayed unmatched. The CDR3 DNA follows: TGTGCCATCAGTCTCCGGGGACAGGGGGACGACAATGAGCAGTTCTTC. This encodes CAISLRGQGDDNEQFF.

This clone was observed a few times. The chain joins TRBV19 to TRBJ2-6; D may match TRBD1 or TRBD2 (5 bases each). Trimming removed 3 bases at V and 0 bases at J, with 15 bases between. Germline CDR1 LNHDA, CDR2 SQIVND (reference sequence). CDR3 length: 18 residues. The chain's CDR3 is CASSISGTASSGANVLTF. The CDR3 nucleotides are TGTGCCAGTAGTATTAGTGGGACGGCTTCCTCTGGGGCCAACGTCCTGACTTTC.

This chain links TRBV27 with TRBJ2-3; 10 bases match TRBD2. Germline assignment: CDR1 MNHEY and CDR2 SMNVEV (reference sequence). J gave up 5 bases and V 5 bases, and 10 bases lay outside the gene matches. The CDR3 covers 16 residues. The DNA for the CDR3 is TGTGCCAGCAGTCCCCTGCTGAGCGGGGGGGGAGATACGCAGTATTTT. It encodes CASSPLLSGGGDTQYF.